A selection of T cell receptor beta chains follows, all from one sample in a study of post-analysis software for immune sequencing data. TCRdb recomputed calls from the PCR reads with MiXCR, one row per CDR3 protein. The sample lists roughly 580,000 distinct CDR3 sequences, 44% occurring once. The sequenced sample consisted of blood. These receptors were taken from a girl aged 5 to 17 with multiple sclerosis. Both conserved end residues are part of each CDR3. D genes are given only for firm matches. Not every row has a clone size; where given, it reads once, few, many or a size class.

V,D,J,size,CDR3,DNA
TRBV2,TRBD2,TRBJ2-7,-,CASSFSGRNSYEQYF,TGTGCCAGCAGTTTCAGCGGGAGGAACTCCTACGAGCAGTACTTC
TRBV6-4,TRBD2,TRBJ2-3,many,CASSEATSGGTDTQYF,TGTGCCAGCAGTGAGGCGACTAGCGGAGGCACAGATACGCAGTATTTT
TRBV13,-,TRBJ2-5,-,CASSLFVQETQYF,TGTGCCAGCAGCTTATTCGTTCAAGAGACCCAGTACTTC
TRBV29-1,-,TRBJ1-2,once,CSVEGRYGYTF,TGCAGCGTTGAAGGGAGGTATGGCTACACCTTC
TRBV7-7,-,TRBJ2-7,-,CASSLCSPGQPVSYEQYF,TGTGCTAGCAGCCTCTGCAGTCCGGGCCAGCCTGTGAGCTACGAGCAGTACTTC
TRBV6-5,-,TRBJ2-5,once,CASSRKSFQETQYF,TGTGCCAGCAGTCGAAAGAGTTTTCAAGAGACCCAGTACTTC
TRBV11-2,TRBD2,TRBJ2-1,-,CASSPTSLSSYNEQFF,TGCGCCAGCAGCCCGACTAGCCTGAGCTCCTACAATGAGCAGTTCTTC
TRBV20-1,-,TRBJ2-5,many,CSAREGGRETQYF,TGCAGTGCTAGAGAAGGCGGAAGGGAGACCCAGTACTTC
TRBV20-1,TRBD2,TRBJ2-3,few,CSARVGGAYTDTQYF,TGCAGTGCTAGGGTCGGGGGGGCCTACACAGATACGCAGTATTTT
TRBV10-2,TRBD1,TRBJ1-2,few,CASSRDREFYGYTF,TGCGCCAGCAGCCGGGACAGGGAATTCTATGGCTACACCTTC
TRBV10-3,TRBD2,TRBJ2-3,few,CAISESMLAAGTDTQYF,TGTGCCATCAGTGAGTCGATGCTAGCGGCTGGAACAGATACGCAGTATTTT
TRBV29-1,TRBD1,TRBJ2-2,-,CSVEWQGALGGELFF,TGCAGCGTTGAATGGCAGGGGGCGCTTGGCGGGGAGCTGTTTTTT
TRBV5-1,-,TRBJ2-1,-,CASSLAGTPDNEQFF,TGCGCCAGCAGCTTGGCCGGTACACCAGACAATGAGCAGTTCTTC
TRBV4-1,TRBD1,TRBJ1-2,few,CASSPRQGTNYGYTF,TGCGCCAGCAGCCCAAGACAGGGGACTAACTATGGCTACACCTTC